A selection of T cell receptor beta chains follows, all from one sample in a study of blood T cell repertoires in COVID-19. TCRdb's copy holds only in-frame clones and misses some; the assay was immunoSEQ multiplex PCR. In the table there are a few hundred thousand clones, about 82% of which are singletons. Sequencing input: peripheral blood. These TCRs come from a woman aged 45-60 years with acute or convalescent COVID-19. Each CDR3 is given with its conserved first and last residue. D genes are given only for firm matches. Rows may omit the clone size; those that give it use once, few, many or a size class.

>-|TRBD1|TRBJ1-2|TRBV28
CASLQGGTSNYGYTF
TGTGCCAGCTTACAGGGGGGAACGTCTAACTATGGCTACACCTTC
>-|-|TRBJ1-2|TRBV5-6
CASSEDMANYGYTF
TGTGCCAGCAGCGAGGACATGGCTAACTATGGCTACACCTTC
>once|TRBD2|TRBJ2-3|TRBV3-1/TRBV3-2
CASSPCRGLAGPDQYF
TGTGCCAGCAGCCCTTGCCGTGGACTAGCGGGACCGGATCAGTATTTT
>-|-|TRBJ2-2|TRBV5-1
CASSLSRVNTGELFF
TGCGCCAGCAGCTTGAGCAGGGTTAACACCGGGGAGCTGTTTTTT
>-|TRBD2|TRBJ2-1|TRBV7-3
CASSLTGLAGGQGFF
TGTGCCAGCAGCTTAACCGGACTAGCGGGAGGGCAGGGGTTCTTC
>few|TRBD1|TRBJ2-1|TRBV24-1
CATSDPTGTVYNEQFF
TGTGCCACCAGTGACCCTACCGGGACAGTTTACAATGAGCAGTTCTTC
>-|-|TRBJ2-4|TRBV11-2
CASSFIVQGLAKNIQYF
TGTGCCAGCAGCTTTATCGTCCAGGGCTTAGCCAAAAACATTCAGTACTTC
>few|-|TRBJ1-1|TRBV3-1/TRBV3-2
CASSRRANTEAFF
TGTGCCAGCAGCCGGAGGGCGAACACTGAAGCTTTCTTT
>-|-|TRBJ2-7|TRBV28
CASSPTTYEQYF
TGTGCCAGCAGTCCGACAACCTACGAGCAGTACTTC
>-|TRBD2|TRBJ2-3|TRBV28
CASRTPAGALGTDTQYF
TGTGCCAGCAGGACCCCAGCGGGGGCGCTCGGCACAGATACGCAGTATTTT
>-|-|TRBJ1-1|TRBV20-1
CSASETGYAEAFF
TGCAGTGCTAGTGAAACAGGGTACGCTGAAGCTTTCTTT
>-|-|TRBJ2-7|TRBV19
CASSATGTGQYEQYF
TGTGCCAGTAGTGCGACCGGGACGGGACAATACGAGCAGTACTTC
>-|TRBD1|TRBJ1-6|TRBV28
CASSLLVPGGSSYNSPLHF
TGTGCCAGCAGTTTATTGGTGCCAGGGGGGAGCTCCTATAATTCACCCCTCCACTTT
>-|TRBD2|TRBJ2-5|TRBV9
CASSVGSSGSGETQYF
TGTGCCAGCAGCGTAGGGTCTAGCGGGAGCGGCGAGACCCAGTACTTC
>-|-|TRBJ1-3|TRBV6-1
CASSEDGISGNTIYF
TGTGCCAGCAGTGAGGACGGGATCTCTGGAAACACCATATATTTT
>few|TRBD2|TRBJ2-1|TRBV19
CATGLAGAYNEQFF
TGTGCCACGGGACTAGCGGGAGCCTACAATGAGCAGTTCTTC
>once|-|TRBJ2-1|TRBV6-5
CASRVAGGPYNEQFF
TGTGCCAGCAGGGTAGCCGGAGGGCCCTACAATGAGCAGTTCTTC
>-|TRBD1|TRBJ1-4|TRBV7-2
CASSLAGDRKAEKLFF
TGTGCCAGCAGCTTAGCGGGGGACAGGAAAGCGGAAAAACTGTTTTTT
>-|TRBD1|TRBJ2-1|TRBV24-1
CATSEVTGDNEQFF
TGTGCCACCAGTGAGGTAACAGGGGACAATGAGCAGTTCTTC
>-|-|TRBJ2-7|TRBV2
CASRQGGEHEQYF
TGTGCCAGCAGACAGGGAGGGGAACACGAGCAGTACTTC
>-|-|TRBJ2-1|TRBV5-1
CASSLAGTPKRSSYNEQFF
TGCGCCAGCAGCTTGGCTGGGACACCCAAAAGGAGCTCCTACAATGAGCAGTTCTTC
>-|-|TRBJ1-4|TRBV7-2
CASSLDRKGPTNEKLFF
TGTGCCAGCAGCTTAGATCGCAAGGGGCCAACTAATGAAAAACTGTTTTTT
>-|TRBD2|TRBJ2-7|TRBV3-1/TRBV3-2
CASSQLAGRYEQYF
TGTGCCAGCAGCCAACTAGCGGGCAGGTACGAGCAGTACTTC
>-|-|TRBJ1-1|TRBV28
CASTEVNTEAFF
TGTGCCAGCACGGAGGTGAACACTGAAGCTTTCTTT
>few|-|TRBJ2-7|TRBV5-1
CASSWITGNYEQYF
TGCGCCAGCAGCTGGATCACAGGTAACTACGAGCAGTACTTC
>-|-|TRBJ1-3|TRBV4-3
CASSQVQGSGNTIYF
TGCGCCAGCAGCCAAGTACAGGGCTCTGGAAACACCATATATTTT
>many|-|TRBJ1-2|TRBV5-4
CASSLNAEDYGYTF
TGTGCCAGCAGCTTGAACGCGGAAGACTATGGCTACACCTTC
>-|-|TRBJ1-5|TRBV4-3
CASSQTGYDQPQHF
TGCGCCAGCAGCCAAACAGGGTATGATCAGCCCCAGCATTTT
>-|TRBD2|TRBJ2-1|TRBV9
CASRRSAGAYNEQFF
TGTGCCAGCAGGAGATCAGCGGGAGCTTACAATGAGCAGTTCTTC
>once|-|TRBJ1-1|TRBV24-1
CATSDTRGGMVTEAFF
TGTGCCACCAGTGATACCCGAGGGGGTATGGTCACTGAAGCTTTCTTT
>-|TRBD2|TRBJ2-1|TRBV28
CASNLAGGPNDEQFF
TGTGCCAGCAACTTAGCGGGAGGGCCAAACGATGAGCAGTTCTTC
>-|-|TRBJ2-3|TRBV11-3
CASSLGQGGADTQYF
TGTGCCAGCAGCTTGGGGCAGGGAGGAGCAGATACGCAGTATTTT
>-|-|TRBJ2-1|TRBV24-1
CATSDFNNEQFF
TGTGCCACCAGTGATTTCAACAATGAGCAGTTCTTC